This TCR beta chain was sequenced in a study of shared clonotypes between healthy human individuals. With regard to this clone: Antigen: not known.

Assay execution took place at the deep level. Here immunoSEQ multiplex PCR was the method, and the copy in TCRdb shows in-frame clones only, minus some. Of more than 2 million clones listed, 85% to 95% are singletons. Looked up from germline, CDR1 is LGHNA and CDR2 is YSLEER. V lost 1 base and J 6 bases, leaving 12 bases between the germline ends. This CDR3 region has 15 residues. The study's findings and limits: Read depth was anticipated to influence clonotype sharing among donors.

This TCR was sampled from a young man in good health. Sequencing used naive CD4+ T cells sorted from blood. Indicated subset: CD45RA+ positively selected. The chain has TRBV4-3 and TRBJ2-2; a possible D gene is TRBD2 (5 bases). CDR3 residues: CASSQGDYEAGELFF. The DNA for the CDR3 is TGCGCCAGCAGCCAAGGTGACTATGAGGCCGGGGAGCTGTTTTTT.